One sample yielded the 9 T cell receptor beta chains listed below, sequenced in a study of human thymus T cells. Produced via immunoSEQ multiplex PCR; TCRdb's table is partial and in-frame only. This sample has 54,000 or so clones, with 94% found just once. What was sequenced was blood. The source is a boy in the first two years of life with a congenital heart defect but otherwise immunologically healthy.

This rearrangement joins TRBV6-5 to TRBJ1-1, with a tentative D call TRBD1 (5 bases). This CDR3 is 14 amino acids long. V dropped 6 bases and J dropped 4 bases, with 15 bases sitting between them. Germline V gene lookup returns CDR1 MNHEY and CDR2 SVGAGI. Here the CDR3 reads CASSLIRGRTEAFF. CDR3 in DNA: TGTGCCAGCAGCCTCATTCGGGGCCGCACTGAAGCTTTCTTT.

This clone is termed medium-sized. The CDR3 DNA reads TGCGCCAGCAGCTTGAGGCCCCTAGCGGGAGATCACACCGGGGAGCTGTTTTTT. It encodes CASSLRPLAGDHTGELFF. The chain has TRBV5-1 and TRBJ2-2, with 10 bases matching TRBD2. The V gene end was trimmed by 1 base and the J gene end by 3 bases; junction bases not matched to a gene: 9. Germline assignment: CDR1 SGHRS and CDR2 YFSETQ. The CDR3 has 18 residues.

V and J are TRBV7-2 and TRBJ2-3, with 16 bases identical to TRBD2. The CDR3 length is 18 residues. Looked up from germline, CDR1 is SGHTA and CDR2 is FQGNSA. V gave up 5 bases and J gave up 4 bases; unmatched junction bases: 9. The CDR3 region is CASSQSGTSGRGADTQYF. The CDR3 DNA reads TGTGCCAGCAGCCAGTCAGGGACTAGCGGGAGGGGTGCAGATACGCAGTATTTT.

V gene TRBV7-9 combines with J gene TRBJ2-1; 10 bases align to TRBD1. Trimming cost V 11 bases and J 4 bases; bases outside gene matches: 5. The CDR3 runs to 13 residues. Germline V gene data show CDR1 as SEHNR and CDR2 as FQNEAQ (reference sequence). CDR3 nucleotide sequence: TGTGCCCTAAGGGACAGGGGTTACAATGAGCAGTTCTTC. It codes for CALRDRGYNEQFF.

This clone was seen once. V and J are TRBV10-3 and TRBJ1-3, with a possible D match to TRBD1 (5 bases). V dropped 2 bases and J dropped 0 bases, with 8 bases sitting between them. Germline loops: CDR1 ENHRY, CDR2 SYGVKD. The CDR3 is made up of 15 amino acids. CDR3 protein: CAISEGHPSGNTIYF. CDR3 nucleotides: TGTGCCATCAGTGAGGGACACCCCTCTGGAAACACCATATATTTT.

The CDR3 sequence is CASSWDRGRNTEAFF. The CDR3 DNA is TGTGCCAGCAGTTGGGACAGGGGGCGCAACACTGAAGCTTTCTTT. The chain is built from TRBV27 and TRBJ1-1, with 12 bases identical to TRBD1. Germline V gives CDR1 MNHEY, CDR2 SMNVEV (reference sequence). The ends lost 4 bases at V and 2 bases at J; junction bases unmatched: 2. The CDR3 totals 15 residues.

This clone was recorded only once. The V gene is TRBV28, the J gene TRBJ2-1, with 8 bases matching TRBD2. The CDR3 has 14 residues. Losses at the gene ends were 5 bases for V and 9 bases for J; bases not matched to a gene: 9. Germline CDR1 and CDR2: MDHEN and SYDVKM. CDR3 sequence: CASSLPPREGEQFF. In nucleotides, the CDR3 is TGTGCCAGCAGTCTACCCCCCCGGGAGGGTGAGCAGTTCTTC. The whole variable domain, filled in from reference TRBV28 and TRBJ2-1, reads DVKVTQSSRYLVKRTGEKVFLECVQDMDHENMFWYRQDPGLGLRLIYFSYDVKMKEKGDIPEGYSVSREKKERFSLILESASTNQTSMYLCASSLPPREGEQFFGPGTRLTVL.

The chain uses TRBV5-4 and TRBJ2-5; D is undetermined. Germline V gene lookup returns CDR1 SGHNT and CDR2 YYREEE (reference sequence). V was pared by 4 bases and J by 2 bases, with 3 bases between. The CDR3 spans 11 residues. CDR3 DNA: TGTGCCAGCAGCGTACAAGAGACCCAGTACTTC. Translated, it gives CASSVQETQYF.

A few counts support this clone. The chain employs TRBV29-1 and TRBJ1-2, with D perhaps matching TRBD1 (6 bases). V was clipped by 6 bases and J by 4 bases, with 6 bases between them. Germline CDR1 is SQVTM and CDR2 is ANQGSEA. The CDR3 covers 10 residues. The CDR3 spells CSVDSYGYTF. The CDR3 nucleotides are TGCAGCGTGGACAGCTATGGCTACACCTTC. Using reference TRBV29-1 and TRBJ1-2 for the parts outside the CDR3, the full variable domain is SAVISQKPSRDICQRGTSLTIQCQVDSQVTMMFWYRQQPGQSLTLIATANQGSEATYESGFVIDKFPISRPNLTFSTLTVSNMSPEDSSIYLCSVDSYGYTFGSGTRLTVV.